The 30 T cell receptor beta chains given below trace back to one sample, sequenced in a study of cytomegalovirus exposure and HLA in healthy donors. PCR employed 60 Vbeta and 13 Jbeta primers. Some clones are missing from TCRdb's copy, which holds only in-frame ones; the method was immunoSEQ multiplex PCR. Of more than 150,000 clones in the sample, 65% to 85% were seen once. The sample taken for sequencing was PBMCs. The receptors come from a woman under 30 in good health and CMV-seronegative.

This clone was picked up a small number of times. This chain joins TRBV6-1 and TRBJ1-1; 8 bases map to TRBD1. The length of the CDR3 is 15 residues. The trim removed 3 bases at V and 6 bases at J, leaving 9 bases unmatched. CDR1 is MNHNS and CDR2 is SASEGT in the germline V gene. The CDR3 coding sequence is TGTGCCAGCAGTGACCTGTACAGGGGGAGTCCTGAAGCTTTCTTT. Amino acids: CASSDLYRGSPEAFF.

The rearrangement uses TRBV4-1 and TRBJ2-1; 8 nucleotides align to TRBD2. The germline V gene has CDR1 MGHRA and CDR2 YSYEKL. The CDR3 runs 19 residues. J gave up 0 bases and V 1 base, and 11 bases lay outside the gene matches. The CDR3 sequence is CASSQGGGGGPVSYNEQFF. In DNA, the CDR3 is TGCGCCAGCAGCCAAGGGGGAGGCGGGGGGCCCGTCTCCTACAATGAGCAGTTCTTC.

V gene TRBV5-1 combines with J gene TRBJ2-1, with TRBD2 matching 9 bases. The CDR3 contains 14 residues. Germline CDR1 and CDR2: SGHRS and YFSETQ. Trimming at V came to 2 bases and at J to 5 bases, leaving 2 bases not matched to a gene. The CDR3 coding sequence is TGCGCCAGCAGCTTAGGCGGGGGGGACAATGAGCAGTTCTTC. Its translation: CASSLGGGDNEQFF.

This chain joins TRBV5-3 and TRBJ2-7; D is perhaps TRBD2 (6 bases). TRBV5-3 is identified as an open reading frame with a role that is uncertain. V shed 0 bases and J shed 5 bases, with 12 bases lying between them. This CDR3 region has 14 residues. DNA of the CDR3: TGTGCCAGAAGCTTGGTCGGGGGAGACCACGAGCAGTACTTC. This translates into CARSLVGGDHEQYF.

V and J are TRBV5-1 and TRBJ2-3; 9 bases align to TRBD2. V was pared by 2 bases and J by 9 bases, with 4 bases of the junction left unmatched. CDR1 and CDR2 (germline): SGHRS, YFSETQ. This CDR3 is built from 13 residues. The DNA of the CDR3 is TGCGCCAGCAGCTTCGGGGGGACTAGCACGCAGTATTTT. Protein: CASSFGGTSTQYF. Variable domain in full (rest from reference TRBV5-1 and TRBJ2-3): KAGVTQTPRYLIKTRGQQVTLSCSPISGHRSVSWYQQTPGQGLQFLFEYFSETQRNKGNFPGRFSGRQFSNSRSEMNVSTLELGDSALYLCASSFGGTSTQYFGPGTRLTVL.

The V gene is TRBV6-5, the J gene TRBJ1-2, with 7 bases lining up with TRBD1. CDR3 length: 15 amino acids. V lost 6 bases and J lost 8; bases outside the gene matches: 15. Germline V gene lookup returns CDR1 MNHEY and CDR2 SVGAGI. The CDR3 region has the DNA TGTGCCAGCAGAAGGGACCCACAGGGGATGGTCGGCTACACCTTC. Protein: CASRRDPQGMVGYTF.

The J gene is TRBJ1-5, the V gene TRBV7-9; 7 bases are a match to TRBD1. The CDR3 covers 18 residues. The J segment lost 0 bases and the V segment lost 5 bases, leaving 13 bases of the junction unmatched. Germline assignment: CDR1 SEHNR and CDR2 FQNEAQ (reference sequence). CDR3 in DNA: TGTGCCAGCAGCCCCTGGACAGGAGGTCCTTATAGCAATCAGCCCCAGCATTTT. This encodes CASSPWTGGPYSNQPQHF.

V and J are TRBV19 and TRBJ1-5; no clear D gene. V was clipped by 9 bases and J by 0 bases, with 6 bases between them. Germline values: CDR1 LNHDA, CDR2 SQIVND (reference sequence). The CDR3 length is 12 residues. The CDR3 DNA sequence: TGTGCCAGCGCAGGTAGCAATCAGCCCCAGCATTTT. Translated: CASAGSNQPQHF.

The chain uses TRBV5-5 and TRBJ1-2; 12 bases agree with TRBD1. Germline V gene sequence: CDR1 SGHKS, CDR2 YYEKEE (reference sequence). This CDR3 has 13 amino acids. V shed 7 bases and J 5 bases; nucleotides not matched to a gene: 3. The CDR3 here is CASGTGGDYGYTF. The CDR3 DNA reads as TGTGCCAGCGGGACAGGGGGCGATTATGGCTACACCTTC.

The chain recombines TRBV6-5 with TRBJ1-1; D perhaps matches TRBD1 (5 bases). The CDR3 length is 14 residues. CDR1 is MNHEY, CDR2 SVGAGI, per germline. Trimming left V 0 bases short and J 4 bases short, with 9 bases between. The CDR3 protein is CASSYSGRATEAFF. CDR3 nucleotides: TGTGCCAGCAGTTACTCGGGCAGGGCCACTGAAGCTTTCTTT.

In nucleotides, the CDR3 is TGTGCCACCAGCAGAGCAGGGGTCAATCAGCCCCAGCATTTT. This translates into CATSRAGVNQPQHF. J is TRBJ1-5 and V is TRBV15; D might be TRBD1 (6 bases). The CDR3 has 14 amino acids. V was pared by 1 base and J by 3 bases, with 7 bases between. Germline lookup yields CDR1 LNHNV and CDR2 YYDKDF (reference sequence). The full variable domain, with the rest looked up from reference TRBV15 and TRBJ1-5, is DAMVIQNPRYQVTQFGKPVTLSCSQTLNHNVMYWYQQKSSQAPKLLFHYYDKDFNNEADTPDNFQSRRPNTSFCFLDIRSPGLGDTAMYLCATSRAGVNQPQHFGDGTRLSIL.

The CDR3 here is CASSSPGDSTYGYTF. The CDR3 bases are TGCGCCAGCAGCTCCCCGGGGGACAGTACGTATGGCTACACCTTC. The chain is built from TRBV5-1 and TRBJ1-2; TRBD1 matches at 7 bases. The V segment lost 3 bases and the J segment 5 bases; nucleotides outside the gene matches: 10. This CDR3 spans 15 amino acids. Germline V gives CDR1 SGHRS, CDR2 YFSETQ. Combining the CDR3 with reference TRBV5-1 and TRBJ1-2 gives the whole variable domain KAGVTQTPRYLIKTRGQQVTLSCSPISGHRSVSWYQQTPGQGLQFLFEYFSETQRNKGNFPGRFSGRQFSNSRSEMNVSTLELGDSALYLCASSSPGDSTYGYTFGSGTRLTVV.

This clone was seen a single time. The chain has TRBV28 and TRBJ2-7; 7 nucleotides match TRBD1. CDR3 length equals 19 residues. The germline gives CDR1 MDHEN, CDR2 SYDVKM. Losses at the gene ends were 2 bases for V and 4 bases for J; bases not matched to a gene: 20. The CDR3: CASSLGYSLRARGQYEQYF. The DNA for the CDR3 is TGTGCCAGCAGTTTAGGTTACTCGCTCCGAGCAAGGGGGCAATACGAGCAGTACTTC.

In its sample, this clone was seen once. V gene TRBV5-1 combines with J gene TRBJ1-1; D is ambiguous. The CDR3 length is 13 residues. Germline V gene lookup returns CDR1 SGHRS and CDR2 YFSETQ. V was shortened by 0 bases and J by 8 bases, with 11 bases between the two germline ends. CDR3 sequence reads: CASSLGTLKEAFF. The CDR3, as DNA: TGCGCCAGCAGCTTGGGCACTCTGAAGGAAGCTTTCTTT.

Turning to this clone: The junction shows a germline mismatch at one end, possibly a read error. J is TRBJ1-5 and V is TRBV7-9; 10 nucleotides align to TRBD1. CDR1 and CDR2 (germline): SEHNR, FQNEAQ (reference sequence). CDR3 length: 16 residues. CDR3 sequence (DNA): TGTTCCAGCAGCTCGACAGGGGGCGCGGGCAATCAGCCCCAGCATTTT. It specifies CSSSSTGGAGNQPQHF.

The V and J genes are TRBV6-1 and TRBJ1-1; the match to TRBD1 covers 7 bases. The CDR3 has 13 residues. Germline V CDR1 and CDR2: MNHNS, SASEGT. V shed 5 bases and J 7 bases; nucleotides not matched to a gene: 7. The CDR3 DNA sequence: TGTGCCAGCAGTTCCCAGGGGGACGATGAAGCTTTCTTT. Translating it yields CASSSQGDDEAFF.

The chain links TRBV10-3 to TRBJ2-1; 10 bases agree with TRBD2. The trim removed 5 bases at V and 2 bases at J, leaving 3 bases unmatched. The CDR3 loop spans 15 amino acids. Germline V gene sequence: CDR1 ENHRY, CDR2 SYGVKD. This CDR3 reads CAISSLAGAYNEQFF. As DNA, the CDR3 is TGTGCCATCAGTTCTCTAGCGGGGGCCTACAATGAGCAGTTCTTC.

The rearrangement joins TRBV5-1 to TRBJ2-1; 10 bases align to TRBD2. Germline V gene data show CDR1 as SGHRS and CDR2 as YFSETQ. The junction had 2 bases not matched to a gene; V was cut back by 4 bases and J by 4 bases. This CDR3 contains 14 residues. CDR3 DNA sequence: TGCGCCAGCAGCCTTAGCGGGGGGTACAATGAGCAGTTCTTC. This translates into CASSLSGGYNEQFF.

This chain uses TRBV7-2 with TRBJ2-7, with a weak D call TRBD2 (5 bases). CDR3 length equals 17 residues. Germline CDR1 and CDR2: SGHTA and FQGNSA. Trimming took off 3 bases at V and 3 bases at J, with 21 bases between the two ends. The CDR3 here is CASSFYDWATRDYEQYF. CDR3 DNA: TGTGCCAGCAGCTTCTATGATTGGGCGACGAGGGACTACGAGCAGTACTTC.

The V gene is TRBV7-9, the J gene TRBJ1-1; D possibly corresponds to TRBD1 (6 bases). The CDR3 sequence is 12 residues long. CDR1 SEHNR and CDR2 FQNEAQ come from the germline V gene (reference sequence). The V end lost 3 bases, the J end lost 7 bases, and 9 bases lay between the germline ends. CDR3 sequence: CASSFGTSEAFF. In nucleotides, the CDR3 is TGTGCCAGCAGCTTCGGGACAAGTGAAGCTTTCTTT.

On this clone: A read error may account for a junction end that differs from germline. This rearrangement joins TRBV18 to TRBJ1-1; TRBD1 matches at 9 bases. The CDR3 totals 16 residues. The germline V gene has CDR1 KGHSH and CDR2 LQKENI. The DNA for the CDR3 is TGTGCCAGCTCACGGACAGGGGCTATCATGAACACTGAGGCTTTCTTT. Translation: CASSRTGAIMNTEAFF.

This clone showed up just once. The chain recombines TRBV28 with TRBJ2-1; 7 positions agree with TRBD2. The CDR3 is 12 amino acids. In germline, CDR1 is MDHEN, CDR2 SYDVKM. V gave up 6 bases and J gave up 11 bases; unmatched junction bases: 7. The CDR3 sequence: CASRPSGAQQFF. Here the CDR3 DNA reads TGTGCCAGCAGACCAAGCGGGGCGCAGCAGTTCTTC.

The chain recombines TRBV7-2 with TRBJ2-1; D remains ambiguous. CDR1 is SGHTA, CDR2 FQGNSA, per germline. Trimming removed 4 bases at V and 1 base at J, with 8 bases between. The CDR3 is made up of 14 amino acids. The CDR3 DNA sequence: TGTGCCAGCAGCTCTCAGTCGTCCTACAATGAGCAGTTCTTC. Translating it yields CASSSQSSYNEQFF.

The chain has TRBV28 and TRBJ1-5; no clear D. The V gene's germline CDR1 is MDHEN and CDR2 SYDVKM. This CDR3 has 12 amino acids. The ends were cut back, 3 bases at V and 6 bases at J, with 6 bases in the middle. DNA for the CDR3: TGTGCCAGCAGTTTCGGTAGTCAGCCCCAGCATTTT. The encoded protein is CASSFGSQPQHF.

The chain couples TRBV28 to TRBJ1-4; the match to TRBD1 covers 8 bases. This CDR3 has 14 amino acids. The junction had 5 bases not matched to a gene; V was cut back by 6 bases and J by 5 bases. Germline CDR1 MDHEN, CDR2 SYDVKM. The CDR3: CASSWDRNNEKLFF. CDR3 DNA sequence: TGTGCCAGCAGCTGGGACAGGAACAATGAAAAACTGTTTTTT.

The chain carries TRBV28 and TRBJ2-5; possibly TRBD2 for D (5 bases). V lost 3 bases and J lost 0, with 8 bases in between. CDR1 and CDR2 from the germline V gene are MDHEN and SYDVKM. The CDR3 length is 14 residues. CDR3 loop: CASSFLADQETQYF. The CDR3 DNA reads TGTGCCAGCAGTTTCCTAGCAGACCAAGAGACCCAGTACTTC.

The chain recombines TRBV11-3 with TRBJ1-2; 10 bases match TRBD1. This CDR3 has 16 residues. The V gene end was trimmed by 5 bases and the J gene end by 5 bases; junction bases not matched to a gene: 11. Germline CDR1 is SGHNT and CDR2 is YENEEA. CDR3 sequence reads: CASSLRPGTGEYGYTF. CDR3 nucleotide sequence: TGTGCCAGCAGCCTTCGACCTGGGACAGGGGAATATGGCTACACCTTC.

This rearrangement joins TRBV19 to TRBJ1-1; possible D gene TRBD1, 6 bases. The germline V gene has CDR1 LNHDA and CDR2 SQIVND (reference sequence). Trimming shortened V by 4 bases and J by 4 bases, and 19 bases separated the two germline ends. This CDR3 is built from 16 residues. CDR3 loop: CASSKGGPLSGTEAFF. The CDR3 nucleotides read TGTGCCAGTAGTAAGGGGGGGCCCCTCTCGGGCACTGAAGCTTTCTTT. The complete variable domain, with remaining parts taken from reference TRBV19 and TRBJ1-1, reads DGGITQSPKYLFRKEGQNVTLSCEQNLNHDAMYWYRQDPGQGLRLIYYSQIVNDFQKGDIAEGYSVSREKKESFPLTVTSAQKNPTAFYLCASSKGGPLSGTEAFFGQGTRLTVV.

With respect to this clone: Other DNA sequences within the sample encode an identical CDR3. The chain carries TRBV6-5 and TRBJ2-2; unclear D gene. The V end lost 0 bases, the J end lost 1 base, and 6 bases lay between the germline ends. This CDR3 has 15 residues. Germline CDR1 reads MNHEY; CDR2 reads SVGAGI. CDR3 sequence reads: CASSYSFLNTGELFF. The CDR3 nucleotides are TGTGCCAGCAGTTACTCTTTCCTGAACACCGGGGAGCTGTTTTTT.

The chain employs TRBV30 and TRBJ1-1, with D possibly matching TRBD1 (6 bases). CDR1 is GTSNPN and CDR2 is SVGIG in the germline V gene (reference sequence). Trimming removed 4 bases at V and 5 bases at J, with 14 bases between. The CDR3 loop spans 13 amino acids. The CDR3 loop is CAWNPGEGTEAFF. DNA for the CDR3: TGTGCCTGGAACCCAGGGGAAGGTACTGAAGCTTTCTTT.